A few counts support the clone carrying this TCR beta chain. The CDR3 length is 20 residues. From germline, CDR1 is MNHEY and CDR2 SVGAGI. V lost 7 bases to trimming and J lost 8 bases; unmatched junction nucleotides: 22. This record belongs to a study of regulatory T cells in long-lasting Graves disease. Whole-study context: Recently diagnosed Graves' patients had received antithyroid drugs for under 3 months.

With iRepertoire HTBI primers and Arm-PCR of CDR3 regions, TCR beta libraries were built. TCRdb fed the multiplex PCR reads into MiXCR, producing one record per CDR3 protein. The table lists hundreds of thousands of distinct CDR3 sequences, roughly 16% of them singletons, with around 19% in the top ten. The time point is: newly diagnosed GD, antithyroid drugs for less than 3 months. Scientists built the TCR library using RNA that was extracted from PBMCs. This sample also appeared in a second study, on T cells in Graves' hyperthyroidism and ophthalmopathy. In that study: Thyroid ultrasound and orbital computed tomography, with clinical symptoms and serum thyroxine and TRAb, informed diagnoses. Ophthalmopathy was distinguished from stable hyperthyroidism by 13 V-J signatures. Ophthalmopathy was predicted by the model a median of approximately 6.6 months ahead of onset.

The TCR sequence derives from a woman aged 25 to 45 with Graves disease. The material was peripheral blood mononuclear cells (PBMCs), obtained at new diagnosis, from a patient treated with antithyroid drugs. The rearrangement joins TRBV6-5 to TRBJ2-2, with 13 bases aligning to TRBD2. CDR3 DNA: TGTGCCAGCATTACTAGCAGGGTCCAGAGGACTAGCGGGAGAGTTGGGGAGCTGTTTTTT. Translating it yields CASITSRVQRTSGRVGELFF.